The rows below give T cell receptor beta chains drawn from one sample of a study of early T cells in non-severe SARS-CoV-2 infection. TCRdb called the 5' RACE reads again in MiXCR, with one record for every CDR3 protein. Seen here are roughly 45,000 distinct CDR3 sequences, over 3.5% observed once, and the top ten hold 6%. The source material was whole blood. These receptors were obtained from an adult who was a healthcare worker with PCR-confirmed SARS-CoV-2 infection or an uninfected control (not recorded which). Each CDR3 is given with its conserved first and last residue. Each record gives: clone size, V gene, J gene, D gene, CDR3 DNA, CDR3 protein. The D gene is left open where the match is weak. Part of the rows lack a size; the others show once, few, many or a class for expanded clones.

many,TRBV2,TRBJ2-7,.,TGTGCCAGCAGTGAAGCGAGGAACACCTACGAGCAGTACTTC,CASSEARNTYEQYF
many,TRBV27,TRBJ1-5,.,TGTGCCAGCAGTCTCTCAGGGGGCAATCAGCCCCAGCATTTT,CASSLSGGNQPQHF
.,TRBV7-8,TRBJ2-7,.,TGTGCCAGCAGCTTTCGGGCTAGCCGATACGAGCAGTACTTC,CASSFRASRYEQYF
few,TRBV5-6,TRBJ2-5,.,TGTGCCAGCAGTCTGGTAGGGGATGGAAAGACCCAGTACTTC,CASSLVGDGKTQYF
many,TRBV6-4,TRBJ2-3,TRBD2,TGTGCCAGCAGTGACTCCGCGGGGGGGAGCACAGATACGCAGTATTTT,CASSDSAGGSTDTQYF
many,TRBV5-5,TRBJ2-5,TRBD1,TGTGCCAGCGGATTGACAGGGGCCTTGAGGGAGACCCAGTACTTC,CASGLTGALRETQYF
.,TRBV4-3,TRBJ2-5,.,TGCGCCAGCAGCCCTTCCTCAGGGCCAGAGACCCAGTACTTC,CASSPSSGPETQYF
.,TRBV7-8,TRBJ2-3,TRBD1,TGTGCCAGCAGCTTAATGGGACAGGTTAGCACAGATACGCAGTATTTT,CASSLMGQVSTDTQYF
.,TRBV7-9,TRBJ2-6,TRBD1,TGTGCCAGCAGCTCCCGGGACAGGACCCTCTCTGGGGCCAACGTCCTGACTTTC,CASSSRDRTLSGANVLTF
many,TRBV5-4,TRBJ2-7,TRBD2,TGTGCCAGCAGCTTCGCCCAGGGAGGGACCTACGAGCAGTACTTC,CASSFAQGGTYEQYF
many,TRBV5-1,TRBJ2-7,TRBD1,TGCGCCAGCAGCGAAACCGGGACAGGGCCCTACGAGCAGTACTTC,CASSETGTGPYEQYF
few,TRBV11-2,TRBJ2-1,TRBD2,TGTGCCAGCAGCCCAATCTTCGGGGCGGGGGGACCCAATGAGCAGTTCTTC,CASSPIFGAGGPNEQFF
many,TRBV6-1,TRBJ2-2,.,TGTGCCAGCACCTTAGTGACAGTACCGAGCGGGGAGCTGTTTTTT,CASTLVTVPSGELFF
.,TRBV28,TRBJ2-7,.,TGTGCCAGCAGTCCCCCGGGCCTCGAGCAGTACTTC,CASSPPGLEQYF
many,TRBV6-6,TRBJ1-4,.,TGTGCCAGCAGCTCACAGGGAGCTAATGAAAAACTGTTTTTT,CASSSQGANEKLFF
.,TRBV7-2,TRBJ2-2,.,TGTGCCAGCAGCTTAAGCGCCGGGAGCGGCACCGGGGAGCTGTTTTTT,CASSLSAGSGTGELFF